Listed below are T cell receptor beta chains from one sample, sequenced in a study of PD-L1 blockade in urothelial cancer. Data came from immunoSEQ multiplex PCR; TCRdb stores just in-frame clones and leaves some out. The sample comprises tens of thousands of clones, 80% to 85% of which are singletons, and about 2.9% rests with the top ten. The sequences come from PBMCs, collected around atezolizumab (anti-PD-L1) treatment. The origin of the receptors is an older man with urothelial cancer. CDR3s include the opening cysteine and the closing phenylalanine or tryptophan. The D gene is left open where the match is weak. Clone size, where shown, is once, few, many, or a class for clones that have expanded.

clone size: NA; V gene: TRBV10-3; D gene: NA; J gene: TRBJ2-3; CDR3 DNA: TGTGCCATCAGTGAGTCGCAGGGGGGAGGAACAGATACGCAGTATTTT; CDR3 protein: CAISESQGGGTDTQYF
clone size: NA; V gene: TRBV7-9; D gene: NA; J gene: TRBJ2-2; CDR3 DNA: TGTGCCAGCAGCTTTCAGGGAAGGGACGGGGAGCTGTTTTTT; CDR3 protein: CASSFQGRDGELFF
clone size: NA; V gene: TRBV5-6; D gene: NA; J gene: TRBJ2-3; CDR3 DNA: TGTGCCAGCAGCTTGGGGAGCGGAGATACGCAGTATTTT; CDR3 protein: CASSLGSGDTQYF
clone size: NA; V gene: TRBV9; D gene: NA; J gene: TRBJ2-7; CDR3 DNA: TGTGCCAGCAGCCCTGGGGGCCCTTACGAGCAGTACTTC; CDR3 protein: CASSPGGPYEQYF
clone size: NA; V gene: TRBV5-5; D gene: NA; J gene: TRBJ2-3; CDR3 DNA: TGTGCCAGCAGCTTGGGTACACAGGGAAGAGATACGCAGTATTTT; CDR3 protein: CASSLGTQGRDTQYF
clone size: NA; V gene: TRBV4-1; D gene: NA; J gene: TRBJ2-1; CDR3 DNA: TGCGCCAGCAGCCTCTTCACGACCGTCGGGGATGAGCAGTTCTTC; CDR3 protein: CASSLFTTVGDEQFF
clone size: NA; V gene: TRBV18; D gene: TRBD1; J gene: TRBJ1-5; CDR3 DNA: TGTGCCAGCTCGGCGACAGGGGGCGATCAGCCCCAGCATTTT; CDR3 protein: CASSATGGDQPQHF
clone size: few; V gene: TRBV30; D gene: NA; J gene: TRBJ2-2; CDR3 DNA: TGTGCCTGGAGTCGCACCGGGGAGCTGTTTTTT; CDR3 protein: CAWSRTGELFF
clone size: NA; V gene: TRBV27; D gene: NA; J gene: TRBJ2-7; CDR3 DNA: TGTGCCAGCAGTTTACCGGGAAACGAGCAGTACTTC; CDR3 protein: CASSLPGNEQYF
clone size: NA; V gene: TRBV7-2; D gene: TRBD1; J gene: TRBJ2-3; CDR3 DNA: TGTGCCAGCAGCTTGCCGTTACAGGGGAGAACGTCAGATACGCAGTATTTT; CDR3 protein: CASSLPLQGRTSDTQYF
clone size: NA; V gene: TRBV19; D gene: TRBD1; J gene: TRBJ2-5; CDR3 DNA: TGTGCCAGTAGTATAGGGGCCGGGACAGGGAGCGAGACCCAGTACTTC; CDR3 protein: CASSIGAGTGSETQYF
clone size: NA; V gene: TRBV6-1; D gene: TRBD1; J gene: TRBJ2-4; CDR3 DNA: TGTGCCAGCACGCCTTACCGGGACAGTAACATTCAGTACTTC; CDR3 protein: CASTPYRDSNIQYF
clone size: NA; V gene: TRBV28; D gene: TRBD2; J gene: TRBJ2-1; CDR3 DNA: TGTGCCAGCACCTCCGGGACTAGCGGGAGTAATGAGCAGTTCTTC; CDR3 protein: CASTSGTSGSNEQFF
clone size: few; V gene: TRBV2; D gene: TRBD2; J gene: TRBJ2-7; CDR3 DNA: TGTGCCAGCAGTGAGAACCTCGGGAGGGCCCACGAGCAGTACTTC; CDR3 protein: CASSENLGRAHEQYF
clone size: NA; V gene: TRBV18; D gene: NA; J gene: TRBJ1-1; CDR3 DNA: TGTGCCAGCTCACCAATGGGACAAAGGAACACTGAAGCTTTCTTT; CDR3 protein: CASSPMGQRNTEAFF
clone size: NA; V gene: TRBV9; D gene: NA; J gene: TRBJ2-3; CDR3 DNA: TGTGCCAGCAGTGATCCCGGTGATCCGGAGGCAGATACGCAGTATTTT; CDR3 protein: CASSDPGDPEADTQYF
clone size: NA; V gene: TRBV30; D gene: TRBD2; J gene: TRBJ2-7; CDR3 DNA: TGTGCCTGGAGTAGCGGGAGGAGGAGGAACGAGCAGTACTTC; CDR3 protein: CAWSSGRRRNEQYF
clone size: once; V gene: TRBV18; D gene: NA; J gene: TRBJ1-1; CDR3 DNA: TGTGCCAGCTCCCCGTGGCAGGAGAACACTGAAGCTTTCTTT; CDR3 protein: CASSPWQENTEAFF
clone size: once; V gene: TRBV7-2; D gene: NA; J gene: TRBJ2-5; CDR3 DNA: TGTGCCAGCAGCTTAGCGGGAGACAAAGAGACCCAGTACTTC; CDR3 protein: CASSLAGDKETQYF
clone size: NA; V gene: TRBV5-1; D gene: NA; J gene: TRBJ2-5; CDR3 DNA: TGCGCCAGCAGGGTGGAGGGGGAGACCCAGTACTTC; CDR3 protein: CASRVEGETQYF
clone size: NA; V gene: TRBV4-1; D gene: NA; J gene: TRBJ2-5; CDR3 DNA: TGCGCCAGCAGCCAAGATACTGAGACCCAGTACTTC; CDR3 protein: CASSQDTETQYF
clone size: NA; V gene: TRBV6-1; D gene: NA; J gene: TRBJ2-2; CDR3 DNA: TGTGCCAGCAGTGAAGCACCTGCCGGCACCGGGGAGCTGTTTTTT; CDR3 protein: CASSEAPAGTGELFF
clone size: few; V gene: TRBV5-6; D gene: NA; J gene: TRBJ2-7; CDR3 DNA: TGTGCCAGCAGCTTGATGTCAGCCTACGAGCAGTACTTC; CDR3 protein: CASSLMSAYEQYF
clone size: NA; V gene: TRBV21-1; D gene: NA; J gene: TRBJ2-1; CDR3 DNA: TGTGCCAGCACCCCAGAAGGGGAACAGGGTAGAGGTGAGCAGTTCTTC; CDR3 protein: CASTPEGEQGRGEQFF
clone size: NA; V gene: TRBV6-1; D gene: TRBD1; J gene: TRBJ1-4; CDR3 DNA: TGTGCCAGCAGTGAGGGACAGCGACTTCTCCTGTTTTTT; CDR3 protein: CASSEGQRLLLFF
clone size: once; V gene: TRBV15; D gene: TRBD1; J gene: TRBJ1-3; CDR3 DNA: TGTGCCACCAGCAGAGATCTTCCGACAGGGGGTCCTGGAAACACCATATATTTT; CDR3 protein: CATSRDLPTGGPGNTIYF
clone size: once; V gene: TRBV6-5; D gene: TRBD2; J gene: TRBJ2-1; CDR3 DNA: TGTGCCAGCAGCCCTGTAACTAGCGGCCCGGATGAGCAGTTCTTC; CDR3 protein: CASSPVTSGPDEQFF
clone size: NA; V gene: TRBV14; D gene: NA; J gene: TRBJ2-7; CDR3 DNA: TGTGCCAGCAGCCCCCTTGTAGGCTTGGGGCATTACGGCGAGCAGTACTTC; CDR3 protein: CASSPLVGLGHYGEQYF
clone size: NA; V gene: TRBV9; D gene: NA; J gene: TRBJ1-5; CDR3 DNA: TGTGCCAGCAGCCGTCAAGGGGGCAATCAGCCCCAGCATTTT; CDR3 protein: CASSRQGGNQPQHF
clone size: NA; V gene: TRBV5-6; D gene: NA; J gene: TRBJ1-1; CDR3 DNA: TGTGCCAGCAGCTTGGAACAGGCGAGCACTGAAGCTTTCTTT; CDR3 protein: CASSLEQASTEAFF
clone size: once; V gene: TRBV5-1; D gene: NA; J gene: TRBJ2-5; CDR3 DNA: TGCGCCAGCAGCGCGCTAGGTGAGACCCAGTACTTC; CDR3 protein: CASSALGETQYF
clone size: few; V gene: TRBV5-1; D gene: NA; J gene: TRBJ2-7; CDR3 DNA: TGCGCCAGCAGCCTCTCCCCCTCTTTATACTACGAGCAGTACTTC; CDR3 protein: CASSLSPSLYYEQYF
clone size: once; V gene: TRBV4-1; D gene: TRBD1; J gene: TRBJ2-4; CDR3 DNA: TGCGCCAGCAGCCAACCCGGGACAGAAAAGATAAACATTCAGTACTTC; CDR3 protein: CASSQPGTEKINIQYF
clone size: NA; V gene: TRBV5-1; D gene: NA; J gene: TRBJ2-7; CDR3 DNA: TGCGCCAGCAGCTTGGACAGATACGAGCAGTACTTC; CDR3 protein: CASSLDRYEQYF
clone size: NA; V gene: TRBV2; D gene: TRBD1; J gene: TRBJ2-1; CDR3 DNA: TGTGCCAGCACAGATCGGACAGGGTCTTACAATGAGCAGTTCTTC; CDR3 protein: CASTDRTGSYNEQFF
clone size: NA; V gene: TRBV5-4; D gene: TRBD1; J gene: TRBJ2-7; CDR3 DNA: TGTGCCAGCAGCTTACAGGGGACCTACGAGCAGTACTTC; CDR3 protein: CASSLQGTYEQYF
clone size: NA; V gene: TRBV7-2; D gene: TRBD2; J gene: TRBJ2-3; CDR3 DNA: TGTGCCAGCAGCTTGTCTACGGGACTAGCGGGGGACGGGACAGATACGCAGTATTTT; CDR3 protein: CASSLSTGLAGDGTDTQYF